This section outlines one T cell receptor beta chain sequence together with its context. No antigen is known for it. The data derive from a study of graft-versus-host responses after intestinal transplantation. Study-level information: Among the recipients, transplants were multivisceral, liver-intestinal, or isolated intestinal. Each patient got anti-thymocyte globulin induction, then tacrolimus and steroids for around three years.

Clones were sequenced by immunoSEQ multiplex PCR, and TCRdb holds only the in-frame ones, with some missing. The sample shows about 59,000 clones, approximately 94% of them seen only once. This CDR3 is built from 15 residues. V lost 2 bases, J lost 0 bases, and 9 bases lay in between. Germline V gives CDR1 LGHNT, CDR2 FRNRAP. The source of this sequence is a human donor who was the organ donor for an intestinal transplant. The sequences come from unstimulated CD4+ T cells sorted from spleen or lymph node cells, collected before transplant. The gene calls are TRBV12-5 and TRBJ2-3; D gene ambiguous. The CDR3 DNA reads as TGTGCTAGTGGTTTGCGGCCCGGCAGCACAGATACGCAGTATTTT. It yields the protein CASGLRPGSTDTQYF.